The 32 T cell receptor beta chains presented below share a single source sample, sequenced in a study of tumor-infiltrating lymphocytes in primary liver carcinoma. The study co-extracted DNA and RNA from around 20-30 mg of unsorted bulk tissue. Researchers generated TCR beta cDNA from approximately 450 ng of total RNA, relying on a constant-region primer. Nested multiplex PCR, run for three rounds with slightly modified ARM-PCR, yielded TCR beta libraries. The first two PCR rounds used TRBV1-TRBV30 forward primers with a C-beta reverse primer, 10 to 11 cycles each. Using its own MiXCR run on the multiplex PCR reads, TCRdb lists one record per CDR3 protein. The sample lists roughly 100,000 distinct CDR3 sequences, approximately 82% occurring once. Sequenced: liver tumor tissue from sampling region 3. As to subset: tumor region T3, left-lateral pole. The receptors stem from a man aged 35 to 55 with primary liver carcinoma and hepatitis B virus infection.

This chain links TRBV4-2 with TRBJ2-3; TRBD2 aligns across 7 bases. V gave up 4 bases and J gave up 4 bases; unmatched junction bases: 17. This CDR3 is built from 18 residues. In germline, CDR1 is LGHNA, CDR2 YNFKEQ. The CDR3 coding sequence is TGTGCCAGCAGCCCGGGACTAACGGGAGATGTGGGCGCAGATACGCAGTATTTT. Translated: CASSPGLTGDVGADTQYF.

A note on this clonotype: A junction boundary mismatches the germline segment, possibly from a read error. CDR3 bases: TGTGCCAGCTCACAAGCGTTCGACAATGAAACTTTCTTT. It specifies CASSQAFDNETFF. The V gene is TRBV6-4, the J gene TRBJ1-1; the D is unclear. The CDR3 covers 13 residues. Germline CDR1 is MRHNA and CDR2 is SNTAGT.

For this clonotype: Since the CDR3 does not end with the conserved phenylalanine or tryptophan, this likely comes from a read error. The chain carries TRBV5-1 and TRBJ2-1; TRBD2 aligns across 15 bases. The CDR3 contains 17 residues. CDR1 and CDR2 (germline): SGHRS, YFSETQ. The CDR3 protein is CACSRTSGRVAYNEQFS. Written as DNA, the CDR3 is TGCGCCTGCAGCCGGACTAGCGGGAGGGTCGCCTACAATGAGCAGTTCTCC.

This clonotype appeared a single time. The junction and the germline gene differ at one end; a read error may be behind it. The rearrangement joins TRBV4-3 to TRBJ2-3; 14 bases match TRBD2. The CDR3 loop spans 20 amino acids. The germline gives CDR1 LGHNA, CDR2 YSLEER. CDR3 region: CASNQDLPSGTSGRTDMQYF. The CDR3 DNA reads as TGCGCCAGCAACCAAGATCTTCCCTCCGGGACTAGCGGGAGAACAGATATGCAGTATTTT.

Concerning this clonotype itself: It is likely a read error, because the conserved phenylalanine at the end of the CDR3 is missing. It is unclear where the CDR3 begins or ends on the DNA, so no DNA is shown, and the CDR3 is as TCRdb lists it. This rearrangement joins TRBV6-5 to TRBJ1-6. CDR1 is MNHEY and CDR2 is SVGAGI in the germline V gene. Counting both end residues, the CDR3 totals 15 amino acids. The CDR3 here is CASSSGQAYNSPIHY.

For this clonotype: Since no conserved phenylalanine or tryptophan closes the CDR3, a read error is the likely cause. This rearrangement joins TRBV5-5 to TRBJ2-3; the match to TRBD2 covers 10 bases. CDR3 length: 16 residues. Trimming took 5 bases from V and 5 from J; bases not matched to a gene: 11. The germline V gene has CDR1 SGHKS and CDR2 YYEKEE (reference sequence). The CDR3 is CASRTLSGRGIDTQYS. The CDR3 DNA sequence: TGTGCCAGCAGGACCCTAAGCGGGAGGGGAATAGATACGCAGTATTCT.

With respect to this clonotype: One junction end disagrees with the germline gene, perhaps due to a read error. This sequence joins TRBV5-1 and TRBJ2-7; possible D gene TRBD2, 6 bases. The CDR3 has 14 amino acids. Germline CDR1 reads SGHRS; CDR2 reads YFSETQ. The CDR3 bases are TGCGCCAGCAGTTTGGGTCGGGGACTCTTCGAGCAGTACTTC. Its translation: CASSLGRGLFEQYF.

V gene TRBV2 combines with J gene TRBJ2-4, with 12 bases that match TRBD1. Trimming removed 6 bases from V and 1 base from J; junction bases left unmatched: 7. CDR3 size: 17 residues. CDR1 and CDR2 (germline): SNHLY, FYNNEI. The CDR3 is CASSAPGQGAAKNIQYF. The CDR3 DNA sequence: TGTGCCAGCAGCGCACCGGGACAGGGGGCGGCCAAAAACATTCAGTACTTC.

Turning to this clonotype: A much larger clone is a single base away; this may be a read error. The J gene is TRBJ2-7, the V gene TRBV5-4, with TRBD1 matching 8 bases. CDR3 length: 14 residues. Per germline, CDR1 SGHNT and CDR2 YYREEE (reference sequence). The CDR3 sequence is CASGLGQGGYEQYF. DNA for the CDR3: TGTGCCAGCGGCTTAGGACAGGGTGGCTACGAGCAGTACTTC.

This chain uses TRBV4-2 with TRBJ2-1, with a tentative D call TRBD2 (6 bases). V shed 0 bases and J shed 2 bases, with 11 bases lying between them. The CDR3 consists of 16 residues. Per germline, CDR1 LGHNA and CDR2 YNFKEQ. The CDR3 region is CASSQDLGRTYNEQFF. CDR3 sequence (DNA): TGTGCCAGCAGCCAAGATTTGGGGAGGACCTACAATGAGCAGTTCTTC.

Regarding this clonotype: One end of the junction is discordant with germline, which a read error may explain. The chain joins TRBV12-3 or TRBV12-4 to TRBJ2-7, with 7 bases aligning to TRBD2. This CDR3 contains 14 residues. The CDR3 DNA reads as TGTGCCAGCAGTCGGCTTAGCTGGGACTACGAGCAGTGCTTC. It translates to CASSRLSWDYEQCF.

The chain recombines TRBV29-1 with TRBJ2-3; TRBD2 agrees at 8 bases. There are 15 residues in the CDR3. Unmatched junction bases numbered 9, after V lost 3 bases and J lost 4 bases. The germline V gene has CDR1 SQVTM and CDR2 ANQGSEA. CDR3 sequence: CSVEKAGVKADTQYF. CDR3 nucleotides: TGCAGCGTTGAGAAAGCGGGAGTGAAGGCAGATACGCAGTATTTT.

The J gene is TRBJ2-7, the V gene TRBV21-1. TRBV21-1 is a pseudogene locus. CDR3 length equals 9 residues. CDR3 protein: CAREGEEHF. As DNA, the CDR3 is TGTGCCAGGGAAGGCGAGGAGCACTTC.

This clonotype came up once. Because the CDR3 is missing its conserved closing phenylalanine or tryptophan, this is likely a read error. The chain joins TRBV14 to TRBJ2-3; D ambiguous. CDR3 length equals 13 residues. CDR1 is SGHDN, CDR2 FVKESK, per germline. The CDR3 spells CANSLSRSDTQYL. The CDR3 coding sequence is TGTGCCAACAGCCTAAGCAGGTCAGATACGCAGTATTTA.

In regard to this clonotype: The junction shows a germline mismatch at one end, possibly a read error. This chain joins TRBV12-3 or TRBV12-4 and TRBJ2-1, with TRBD1 as a possible D gene (6 bases). The CDR3 sequence is 13 residues long. CDR3 sequence (DNA): TGTGCCAACAGCCTCGGACAGAACAAAGAGCAGTTCTTC. This gives the protein CANSLGQNKEQFF.

For this clonotype: Given a much more abundant clone one base away, this may be a read error. The gene calls are TRBV24-1 and TRBJ2-7, with D unclear. In germline, CDR1 is KGHDR, CDR2 SFDVKD. The CDR3 is 13 residues long. CDR3 amino acids: CDTSDVSSYEQYF. The CDR3 nucleotides read TGTGACACCAGTGATGTGAGTAGTTACGAGCAGTACTTC.

This clonotype came up a few times. A much larger clone sits a single nucleotide away, making a read error possible. The chain links TRBV5-1 to TRBJ2-5; the match to TRBD2 covers 7 bases. In germline, CDR1 is SGHRS, CDR2 YFSETQ. The CDR3 is made up of 16 amino acids. The DNA of the CDR3 is TGCACCAGCAGCCCATGGGGCGCGGGAGTGCAAGAGACCCAGTACTTC. It encodes CTSSPWGAGVQETQYF.

In regard to this clonotype: The junction departs from germline at one end; a sequencing error may be responsible. V gene TRBV4-2 combines with J gene TRBJ2-7; 7 bases align to TRBD1. Looked up from germline, CDR1 is LGHNA and CDR2 is YNFKEQ. The CDR3 has 15 amino acids. CDR3 DNA sequence: TGTGCCATCAGCCAACGGACAGGTAACTCCTACGAGCAATACTTC. Translated, it gives CAISQRTGNSYEQYF.

This clonotype was recorded many times. A read error is possible here, since a much larger clone lies one base away. This chain joins TRBV29-1 and TRBJ2-1; D remains ambiguous. The CDR3 contains 12 residues. Germline V CDR1 and CDR2: SQVTM, ANQGSEA. In DNA form, the CDR3 reads TGCAGCGTTGAAGCCCCCAACAATGGGCAGTTCTTC. Translating gives CSVEAPNNGQFF.

This clonotype showed up many times. The V gene is TRBV30, the J gene TRBJ2-3; D remains unclear. From germline, CDR1 is GTSNPN and CDR2 SVGIG (reference sequence). Trimming cost V 1 base and J 4 bases, with 3 bases left between them. This CDR3 contains 11 residues. CDR3 sequence reads: CAWSAADTQYF. CDR3 nucleotide sequence: TGTGCCTGGAGTGCGGCAGATACGCAGTATTTT.

In its sample, this clonotype is medium-sized. The genes are TRBV29-1 and TRBJ2-1; perhaps TRBD2 as D (5 bases). The CDR3 covers 13 residues. Germline lookup yields CDR1 SQVTM and CDR2 ANQGSEA. Trimming pared 7 bases from V and 5 bases from J, leaving 15 bases between. CDR3 protein: CSGAGLRDNEQFF. In nucleotides, the CDR3 is TGCAGCGGCGCTGGTCTGAGGGACAATGAGCAGTTCTTC.

About this clonotype: No conserved phenylalanine or tryptophan ends this CDR3, so it is likely a read error. The chain combines TRBV11-1 with TRBJ1-6, with a weak D call TRBD1 (5 bases). The germline V gene encodes CDR1 SGHAT and CDR2 FQDESV (reference sequence). The CDR3 length is 13 residues. CDR3 protein: CVSSRTLVTPLHL. The CDR3, as DNA: TGTGTCAGCAGCCGGACACTGGTCACACCCCTCCACCTT.

This clonotype was found once. The final CDR3 position lacks the conserved phenylalanine or tryptophan, pointing to a likely read error. V is TRBV12-3 or TRBV12-4 and J is TRBJ2-5, with 7 bases aligning to TRBD2. The CDR3 totals 14 residues. CDR3 DNA: TGTGCCAGCAGCGGCGGACGGGAGGAAGAGATCCAGTACTCC. As protein: CASSGGREEEIQYS.

About this clonotype itself: Here the CDR3 omits its conserved ending phenylalanine or tryptophan, so a read error is the likely source. For the CDR3, the DNA is TGTGCCAGCAGCTTAAGCGGGGGACAAGAGGCCCAGTACCTC. Amino acid sequence: CASSLSGGQEAQYL. The V call is TRBV11-2, the J call TRBJ2-5; 8 bases line up with TRBD2. This CDR3 spans 14 amino acids. The germline gives CDR1 SGHAT, CDR2 FQNNGV.

Remarks on this clonotype: Sequence at one end of the junction differs from germline and may be a read error. This chain joins TRBV5-5 and TRBJ1-5; perhaps TRBD1 as D (6 bases). The germline gives CDR1 SGHKS, CDR2 YYEKEE (reference sequence). This CDR3 is 14 amino acids long. CDR3 loop: CASSSGGAGQHQHF. CDR3 nucleotides: TGTGCCAGCAGCAGCGGGGGGGCAGGTCAGCACCAGCATTTC.

Concerning this clonotype itself: At one end, the junction sequence differs from germline, possibly due to a read error. The V gene is TRBV10-3, the J gene TRBJ2-7; tentative D call: TRBD2 (6 bases). CDR1 and CDR2 from the germline V gene are ENHRY and SYGVKD. The CDR3 consists of 14 residues. The CDR3 bases are TGTGCCACCCGGACCTCCGGGGGAGTGCACGATCAGTACTTC. As protein: CATRTSGGVHDQYF.

As concerns this clonotype: The CDR3 does not close with the conserved phenylalanine or tryptophan, likely indicating a read error. The rearrangement joins TRBV11-2 to TRBJ1-1; D is unclear. This CDR3 contains 13 residues. Trimming shortened V by 2 bases and J by 2 bases, and 6 bases separated the two germline ends. Germline V CDR1 and CDR2: SGHAT, FQNNGV. Here the CDR3 DNA reads TGTGCCAGCAGCTTACGGAAAAACACTGAAGCTTTCATT. Translated, it gives CASSLRKNTEAFI.

Concerning this clonotype itself: The CDR3 ends on some other residue instead of the conserved phenylalanine or tryptophan, so this is likely a read error. The rearrangement uses TRBV4-1 and TRBJ2-7; D is unresolved. Germline V lookup: CDR1 MGHRA, CDR2 YSYEKL. This CDR3 contains 12 residues. CDR3 residues: CASSQAGYEQYS. The CDR3 DNA reads as TGCGCCAGCAGCCAAGCTGGCTACGAACAGTACTCC.

The CDR3 DNA is TGTGCCAGCAGTCCGAGGCCGAGCGAGCAGTACTTC. It translates to CASSPRPSEQYF. V and J are TRBV12-3 or TRBV12-4 and TRBJ2-7; D is unclear. This CDR3 spans 12 amino acids. The V end lost 5 bases, the J end lost 6 bases, and 11 bases lay between the germline ends.

With regard to this clonotype: A read error may produce the germline difference seen at one junction end. The genes are TRBV7-8 and TRBJ1-2, with D unresolved. This CDR3 is 17 amino acids long. Germline-derived CDR1 and CDR2 are SGHVS and FQNEAQ. In nucleotides, the CDR3 is TGTGCCATCAGCTTAGCGTCTACTAGGATCGCTAACTATGGTTACACCTTC. The encoded protein is CAISLASTRIANYGYTF.

With respect to this clonotype: The CDR3 ends on some other residue instead of the conserved phenylalanine or tryptophan, so this is likely a read error. This rearrangement joins TRBV7-9 to TRBJ2-3; D is unclear. V was pared by 3 bases and J by 2 bases, with 9 bases between. The germline V gene encodes CDR1 SEHNR and CDR2 FQNEAQ (reference sequence). The CDR3 has 14 amino acids. The CDR3 loop is CASSFFGTTDTQYL. The CDR3 region has the DNA TGTGCCAGCAGCTTTTTCGGAACCACAGATACGCAGTATCTT.

The chain is built from TRBV7-9 and TRBJ2-1; TRBD2 matches at 8 bases. Unmatched junction bases numbered 18, after V lost 7 bases and J lost 10 bases. Germline CDR1 is SEHNR and CDR2 is FQNEAQ (reference sequence). This CDR3 has 16 residues. The CDR3 bases are TGTGCCAGCACCCGAACAAAGGGACTAGTGGGAGACGAGCAGTTCTTC. Translation gives CASTRTKGLVGDEQFF.